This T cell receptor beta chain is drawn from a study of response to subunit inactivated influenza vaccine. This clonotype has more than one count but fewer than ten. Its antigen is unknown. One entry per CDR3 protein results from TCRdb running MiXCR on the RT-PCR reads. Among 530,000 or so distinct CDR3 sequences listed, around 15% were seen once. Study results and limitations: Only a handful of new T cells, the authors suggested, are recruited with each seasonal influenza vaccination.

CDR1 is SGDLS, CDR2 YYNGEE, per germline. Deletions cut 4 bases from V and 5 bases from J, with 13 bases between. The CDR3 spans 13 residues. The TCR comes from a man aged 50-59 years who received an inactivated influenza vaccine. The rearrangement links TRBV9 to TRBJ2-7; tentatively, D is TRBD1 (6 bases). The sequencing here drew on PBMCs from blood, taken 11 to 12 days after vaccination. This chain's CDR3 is CASSPLQGHEQYF. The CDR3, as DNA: TGTGCCAGCAGCCCACTACAGGGCCACGAGCAGTACTTC.